Presented here are 21 T cell receptor beta chains from one specimen sequenced in a study of shared clonotypes between healthy human individuals. Clones were read by immunoSEQ multiplex PCR, and TCRdb kept only the in-frame ones, dropping some. Found here are about 820,000 clones, over 90% of them singletons; the top ten hold about 24%. CD45RO-negative cells were positively selected for CCR7, leaving out terminally differentiated effector memory CD45RA+ cells. Sequencing was performed on naive CD8+ T cells sorted from blood. These receptors all stem from a man aged 25 to 45 in good health.

The V gene is TRBV7-6, the J gene TRBJ2-1, with 9 bases identical to TRBD2. Losses at the gene ends were 4 bases for V and 6 bases for J; bases not matched to a gene: 13. CDR1 and CDR2 from the germline V gene are SGHVS and FNYEAQ. The CDR3 runs 17 residues. The CDR3 region is CASSWAVAGEVANEQFF. In DNA form, the CDR3 reads TGTGCCAGCAGCTGGGCTGTAGCGGGAGAGGTCGCCAATGAGCAGTTCTTC.

The gene calls are TRBV7-2 and TRBJ2-7; 10 nucleotides agree with TRBD1. Per germline, CDR1 SGHTA and CDR2 FQGNSA. This CDR3 has 14 residues. Unmatched junction bases numbered 9, after V lost 6 bases and J lost 7 bases. The CDR3 coding sequence is TGTGCCAGCAGACCGGACAGGGGGTTGAGGGAGCAGTACTTC. Its translation: CASRPDRGLREQYF.

The chain carries TRBV30 and TRBJ1-1; 11 bases fit TRBD1. The CDR3 covers 13 residues. The V and J ends lost 1 base and 7 bases, in that order; junction bases with no gene match: 2. Germline V gene sequence: CDR1 GTSNPN, CDR2 SVGIG (reference sequence). CDR3 sequence reads: CAWSAGTGGEAFF. The CDR3 nucleotides read TGTGCCTGGAGTGCCGGGACAGGGGGTGAAGCTTTCTTT.

This chain connects TRBV4-1 to TRBJ2-2, with 10 bases lining up with TRBD2. Germline values: CDR1 MGHRA, CDR2 YSYEKL. V lost 1 base and J lost 7; bases outside the gene matches: 6. CDR3 size: 16 residues. The CDR3 loop is CASSQGLAGEGGELFF. The CDR3 coding sequence is TGCGCCAGCAGCCAAGGTCTAGCGGGAGAGGGCGGGGAGCTGTTTTTT.

The chain carries TRBV5-1 and TRBJ1-2; 7 positions match TRBD1. V dropped 2 bases and J dropped 4; count of bases not matched to a gene: 17. The CDR3 runs 18 residues. The germline gives CDR1 SGHRS, CDR2 YFSETQ. The CDR3 here is CASSLQGLLPQTLYGYTF. CDR3 coding DNA: TGCGCCAGCAGCTTACAGGGGTTACTTCCTCAGACCCTCTATGGCTACACCTTC.

This chain joins TRBV27 and TRBJ1-1; D might be TRBD1 (6 bases). Germline V CDR1 and CDR2: MNHEY, SMNVEV (reference sequence). Trimming pared 8 bases from V and 3 bases from J, leaving 16 bases between. This CDR3 region has 14 residues. The CDR3 DNA reads as TGTGCCAGCCGATCGGTGGGGGGCGACACTGAAGCTTTCTTT. Its protein product is CASRSVGGDTEAFF.

V and J are TRBV15 and TRBJ2-7; no definite D call. This CDR3 is built from 12 residues. Trimming removed 5 bases at V and 6 bases at J, with 11 bases between. Per the germline V gene, CDR1 is LNHNV and CDR2 is YYDKDF (reference sequence). This CDR3 reads CATSELQGEQYF. The CDR3 bases are TGTGCCACCAGCGAACTACAAGGCGAGCAGTACTTC.

The chain employs TRBV7-2 and TRBJ2-7; unclear D gene. Trimming removed 1 base at V and 2 bases at J, with 12 bases between. Germline V gene sequence: CDR1 SGHTA, CDR2 FQGNSA. This CDR3 contains 15 residues. CDR3 loop: CASSLGRTGPYEQYF. Written as DNA, the CDR3 is TGTGCCAGCAGCTTAGGCAGGACGGGCCCCTACGAGCAGTACTTC.

The V gene is TRBV21-1, the J gene TRBJ2-3. TRBV21-1 is annotated as a pseudogene. The CDR3 is 15 residues long. The CDR3 nucleotides read TGTGCCAGCAGCAAAGGGCATAGTAGCACAGATACGCAGTATTTT. It specifies CASSKGHSSTDTQYF.

The chain carries TRBV5-6 and TRBJ2-3, with 12 nucleotides matching TRBD2. Germline CDR1 reads SGHDT; CDR2 reads YYEEEE. CDR3 length: 17 residues. With 0 bases clipped from V and 6 bases from J, the junction kept 8 bases outside the gene matches. For the CDR3, the DNA is TGTGCCAGCAGCTTGGGACTAGCGGGAGTAAAGGAGGATACGCAGTATTTT. Encoded protein: CASSLGLAGVKEDTQYF.

The chain joins TRBV5-6 to TRBJ2-1; 7 bases are shared with TRBD2. The V segment lost 4 bases and the J segment 15 bases; nucleotides outside the gene matches: 10. The CDR3 loop spans 12 amino acids. In germline, CDR1 is SGHDT, CDR2 YYEEEE. Here the CDR3 reads CASSETGTKLFF. The CDR3 DNA follows: TGTGCCAGCAGCGAGACCGGGACTAAGTTGTTCTTC.

Comment on this clone: The sample has other DNA sequences that encode this CDR3 too. J is TRBJ2-5 and V is TRBV7-9; D gene uncertain. V was pared by 3 bases and J by 2 bases, with 7 bases between. The germline gives CDR1 SEHNR, CDR2 FQNEAQ (reference sequence). The CDR3 has 13 amino acids. The CDR3 protein is CASSLGYQETQYF. CDR3 bases: TGTGCCAGCAGCTTGGGATATCAAGAGACCCAGTACTTC.

J is TRBJ2-7 and V is TRBV4-1, with TRBD1 matching 10 bases. V was clipped by 6 bases and J by 6 bases; unmatched bases: 8. CDR1 and CDR2 (germline): MGHRA, YSYEKL. The CDR3 runs to 14 residues. CDR3 in amino acids: CASRPPGTGAEQYF. CDR3 bases: TGCGCCAGCAGACCACCCGGGACAGGGGCCGAGCAGTACTTC.

V is TRBV11-2 and J is TRBJ2-2; D gene unclear. Per the germline V gene, CDR1 is SGHAT and CDR2 is FQNNGV. The CDR3 contains 16 residues. The germline V and J ends were trimmed by 1 base and 2 bases, with 11 bases remaining between them. CDR3 sequence: CASSLGFAVNTGELFF. The CDR3 DNA sequence: TGTGCCAGCAGCTTAGGTTTTGCTGTAAACACCGGGGAGCTGTTTTTT.

This clone has only a few counts. V usage is TRBV2 and J usage is TRBJ1-2; D remains ambiguous. CDR1 and CDR2 (germline): SNHLY, FYNNEI. Trimming shortened V by 3 bases and J by 3 bases, and 14 bases separated the two germline ends. The CDR3 has 15 amino acids. CDR3 DNA: TGTGCCAGCAGTGATAGGTGGACGGGCTACTATGGCTACACCTTC. Its protein is CASSDRWTGYYGYTF.

This sequence joins TRBV19 and TRBJ1-1; D remains unclear. The CDR3 runs to 13 residues. V was clipped by 4 bases and J by 0 bases, with 6 bases between them. CDR1 and CDR2 (germline): LNHDA, SQIVND (reference sequence). The CDR3 region is CASSKNLNTEAFF. The CDR3 DNA follows: TGTGCCAGTAGTAAGAATTTGAACACTGAAGCTTTCTTT.

This clone was picked up one time. The chain has TRBV27 and TRBJ2-7; 7 bases line up with TRBD2. Germline trimming cut 8 bases from V and 1 base from J; bases unmatched to any gene: 8. This CDR3 has 14 amino acids. Germline assignment: CDR1 MNHEY and CDR2 SMNVEV (reference sequence). In nucleotides, the CDR3 is TGTGCCAGCGGGCCCGCTAGCGGATCCTACGAGCAGTACTTC. Amino acids: CASGPASGSYEQYF.

In its sample, this clone was seen once. The V gene is TRBV7-6, the J gene TRBJ2-1, with 7 bases aligning to TRBD2. V lost 5 bases and J lost 0; bases outside the gene matches: 7. The length of the CDR3 is 16 residues. Per the germline V gene, CDR1 is SGHVS and CDR2 is FNYEAQ. The CDR3 here is CASSPRGGDSYNEQFF. Written as DNA, the CDR3 is TGTGCCAGCAGCCCCCGGGGAGGGGACTCCTACAATGAGCAGTTCTTC.

The chain carries TRBV19 and TRBJ2-1; D is tentatively TRBD1 or TRBD2 (5 bases each). Germline V gene lookup returns CDR1 LNHDA and CDR2 SQIVND (reference sequence). The germline V and J ends were trimmed by 9 bases and 4 bases, with 13 bases remaining between them. This CDR3 is 13 amino acids long. CDR3 region: CASTPGPYNEQFF. Written as DNA, the CDR3 is TGTGCCAGCACCCCGGGACCGTACAATGAGCAGTTCTTC. Full variable domain (outside the CDR3, taken from reference TRBV19 and TRBJ2-1): DGGITQSPKYLFRKEGQNVTLSCEQNLNHDAMYWYRQDPGQGLRLIYYSQIVNDFQKGDIAEGYSVSREKKESFPLTVTSAQKNPTAFYLCASTPGPYNEQFFGPGTRLTVL.

The chain links TRBV30 to TRBJ2-4; D is unresolved. V was pared by 5 bases and J by 0 bases, with 20 bases between. Germline-derived CDR1 and CDR2 are GTSNPN and SVGIG (reference sequence). The CDR3 covers 17 residues. The CDR3 nucleotides read TGTGCCTGGGAATCTCGCGAGGAAGGGCTAGCCAAAAACATTCAGTACTTC. Amino acids: CAWESREEGLAKNIQYF.

The chain uses TRBV27 and TRBJ1-3; 7 bases align to TRBD1. Per germline, CDR1 MNHEY and CDR2 SMNVEV (reference sequence). V lost 0 bases and J lost 4; bases outside the gene matches: 3. This CDR3 has 15 amino acids. DNA for the CDR3: TGTGCCAGCAGTTTATCGACAGGGATAGGAAACACCATATATTTT. Translation: CASSLSTGIGNTIYF.